Each of the 22 T cell receptor beta chains below was sequenced from the same sample in a study of shared clonotypes between healthy human individuals. Profiled with immunoSEQ multiplex PCR; TCRdb holds only in-frame clones, not every one. The repertoire includes roughly 2 million clones, 85% to 95% of them detected once, and about 0.13% sits in the top ten. Material for sequencing was naive CD4+ T cells sorted from blood. Subset described: CD45RA+ positively selected. These receptors originate from a man aged 18 to 30 in good health.

V and J are TRBV6-5 and TRBJ1-6; D ambiguous. Germline CDR1 reads MNHEY; CDR2 reads SVGAGI. The CDR3 loop spans 15 amino acids. Trimming cost V 6 bases and J 4 bases, with 13 bases left between them. CDR3 loop: CASRNQDYYNSPLHF. The CDR3 nucleotides are TGTGCCAGCAGAAACCAGGATTATTATAATTCACCCCTCCACTTT.

The chain is built from TRBV11-2 and TRBJ2-1; 10 positions agree with TRBD2. The germline V gene has CDR1 SGHAT and CDR2 FQNNGV. V was pared by 1 base and J by 0 bases, with 9 bases of the junction left unmatched. The CDR3 extends over 19 amino acids. CDR3 sequence: CASSLAGLAASSSYNEQFF. CDR3 bases: TGTGCCAGCAGCTTAGCTGGACTAGCGGCATCGAGCTCCTACAATGAGCAGTTCTTC.

This chain links TRBV6-1 with TRBJ2-3; the match to TRBD2 covers 11 bases. V lost 3 bases, J lost 2 bases, and 4 bases stayed unmatched. The CDR3 is 16 residues long. Germline-derived CDR1 and CDR2 are MNHNS and SASEGT. CDR3 sequence (DNA): TGTGCCAGCAGTGAGGTAGCGGGGGGGGTCACAGATACGCAGTATTTT. This encodes CASSEVAGGVTDTQYF.

The CDR3 sequence is CASSITPYNEQFF. DNA for the CDR3: TGTGCCAGCAGCATTACCCCCTACAATGAGCAGTTCTTC. The V and J genes are TRBV7-9 and TRBJ2-1; D gene ambiguous. Trimming left V 5 bases short and J 2 bases short, with 7 bases between. The CDR3 contains 13 residues. The germline CDR1 and CDR2 sequences are SEHNR and FQNEAQ (reference sequence).

This chain joins TRBV6-6 and TRBJ2-7, with 11 positions matching TRBD2. Per the germline V gene, CDR1 is MNHNY and CDR2 is SVGAGI (reference sequence). The CDR3 length is 15 residues. The junction had 6 bases not matched to a gene; V was cut back by 5 bases and J by 3 bases. The CDR3 is CASSLIAGGGYEQYF. CDR3 sequence (DNA): TGTGCCAGCAGTCTTATAGCGGGAGGGGGCTACGAGCAGTACTTC.

This clone was seen only a few times. CDR3 in DNA: TGTGCCAGCAGTGTACGGTCCGATGGCTACACCTTC. This translates into CASSVRSDGYTF. V and J are TRBV6-4 and TRBJ1-2; D not resolved. Germline V lookup: CDR1 MRHNA, CDR2 SNTAGT. V shed 4 bases and J shed 6 bases, with 9 bases lying between them. The length of the CDR3 is 12 residues.

The rearrangement joins TRBV30 to TRBJ1-3; TRBD1 aligns across 10 bases. Germline CDR1 reads GTSNPN; CDR2 reads SVGIG (reference sequence). With V trimmed by 2 bases and J by 7 bases, 8 bases remained unmatched. This CDR3 contains 15 residues. The CDR3 DNA reads as TGTGCCTGGAGTCCCTGGGACAGGGGCAGGAACACCATATATTTT. Its protein is CAWSPWDRGRNTIYF.

CDR3 bases: TGCGCCAGCAGCCAAGGCAGCTTAACTAATGAAAAACTGTTTTTT. Residues: CASSQGSLTNEKLFF. The chain recombines TRBV4-1 with TRBJ1-4; D not certain. The length of the CDR3 is 15 residues. CDR1 and CDR2 (germline): MGHRA, YSYEKL. Trimming took off 1 base at V and 1 base at J, with 7 bases between the two ends.

V gene TRBV30 combines with J gene TRBJ1-3; TRBD1 aligns across 8 bases. The ends lost 5 bases at V and 4 bases at J; junction bases unmatched: 7. The CDR3 is 14 amino acids. Germline V gene data show CDR1 as GTSNPN and CDR2 as SVGIG (reference sequence). The CDR3 coding sequence is TGTGCCTGGGGCAGGGGGCAATTAGGAAACACCATATATTTT. Translation: CAWGRGQLGNTIYF.

The chain uses TRBV6-4 and TRBJ2-7; unclear D gene. The germline CDR1 and CDR2 sequences are MRHNA and SNTAGT. V was shortened by 4 bases and J by 5 bases, with 12 bases between the two germline ends. The CDR3 has 13 residues. In DNA, the CDR3 is TGTGCCAGCAGTGCCGAGAGTGGCCACGAGCAGTACTTC. This encodes CASSAESGHEQYF.

The genes are TRBV2 and TRBJ1-3; TRBD1 might be the D (5 bases). The CDR3 runs to 16 residues. The germline V gene encodes CDR1 SNHLY and CDR2 FYNNEI. The V and J ends lost 6 bases and 0 bases respectively, with 15 bases between them. CDR3 region: CASRGTATFSGNTIYF. CDR3 bases: TGTGCCAGCAGGGGGACGGCCACCTTCTCTGGAAACACCATATATTTT.

The chain couples TRBV10-1 to TRBJ2-7, with D tentatively TRBD2 (7 bases). Germline V gene lookup returns CDR1 WNHNN and CDR2 SYGVQD (reference sequence). The CDR3 is 15 residues long. V lost 4 bases to trimming and J lost 3 bases, with 16 bases between them. CDR3 DNA: TGCGCCAGCAGTGTAACCTCGGGGGGCCTCTACGAGCAGTACTTC. This encodes CASSVTSGGLYEQYF.

The chain couples TRBV19 to TRBJ2-7; TRBD1 might be the D (5 bases). The CDR3 runs 13 residues. V was pared by 6 bases and J by 3 bases, with 12 bases between. The V gene's germline CDR1 is LNHDA and CDR2 SQIVND (reference sequence). CDR3 protein: CASRDRQNYEQYF. In nucleotides, the CDR3 is TGTGCCAGTAGAGATCGACAGAACTACGAGCAGTACTTC.

The chain links TRBV29-1 to TRBJ2-6, with TRBD1 matching 10 bases. CDR1 and CDR2 from the germline V gene are SQVTM and ANQGSEA. The trim removed 7 bases at V and 1 base at J, leaving 7 bases unmatched. CDR3 size: 16 residues. In nucleotides, the CDR3 is TGCAGCGCCGGGACAGGGGAAGGGTCTGGGGCCAACGTCCTGACTTTC. Residues: CSAGTGEGSGANVLTF.

The table lists this clone with a count of one. The chain recombines TRBV6-6 with TRBJ1-1; no definite D call. Germline V lookup: CDR1 MNHNY, CDR2 SVGAGI (reference sequence). V lost 2 bases and J lost 3, with 7 bases in between. The CDR3 is 13 amino acids. CDR3 sequence: CASSYVRDTEAFF. CDR3 bases: TGTGCCAGCAGTTACGTGCGGGACACTGAAGCTTTCTTT.

The V call is TRBV30, the J call TRBJ1-5; the D is unclear. Germline V gene data show CDR1 as GTSNPN and CDR2 as SVGIG (reference sequence). The CDR3 consists of 13 residues. The germline V and J ends were trimmed by 2 bases and 5 bases, with 10 bases remaining between them. The CDR3 loop is CAWSSSLDQPQHF. The CDR3 nucleotides read TGTGCCTGGAGTTCCTCCTTGGATCAGCCCCAGCATTTT.

V gene TRBV6-5 combines with J gene TRBJ2-7; the D gene could be TRBD1 or TRBD2 (6 bases each). Trimming pared 6 bases from V and 9 bases from J, leaving 12 bases between. Looked up from germline, CDR1 is MNHEY and CDR2 is SVGAGI. The CDR3 spans 11 residues. CDR3 DNA sequence: TGTGCCAGCAGAGGAGGGGGGAGGCAGTACTTC. Its protein product is CASRGGGRQYF.

The V call is TRBV6-1, the J call TRBJ1-2; TRBD1 matches at 9 bases. This CDR3 comprises 15 residues. Trimming removed 7 bases from V and 3 bases from J; junction bases left unmatched: 9. CDR1 MNHNS and CDR2 SASEGT come from the germline V gene. The CDR3 here is CASIRGGQGDYGYTF. The CDR3 DNA is TGTGCCAGCATTCGAGGGGGACAGGGAGACTATGGCTACACCTTC.

This chain connects TRBV2 to TRBJ1-5, with 9 bases fitting TRBD1. V trimming: 7 bases; J trimming: 6 bases; junction bases outside the gene matches: 10. The CDR3 loop spans 15 amino acids. Germline CDR1 and CDR2: SNHLY and FYNNEI. The CDR3 DNA sequence: TGTGCCAGCACTGCGGTCACAGGGGGCAGTCAGCCCCAGCATTTT. Encoded protein: CASTAVTGGSQPQHF.

The CDR3 protein is CASKRQWGTDTQYF. The CDR3 nucleotides read TGTGCCAGTAAGAGACAGTGGGGCACAGATACGCAGTATTTT. This chain joins TRBV19 and TRBJ2-3, with D maybe TRBD1 (5 bases). The CDR3 has 14 amino acids. Germline V lookup: CDR1 LNHDA, CDR2 SQIVND (reference sequence). The V end lost 7 bases, the J end lost 1 base, and 12 bases lay between the germline ends.

The rearrangement links TRBV27 to TRBJ2-3, with 7 bases aligning to TRBD1. The V segment lost 6 bases and the J segment 2 bases; nucleotides outside the gene matches: 5. CDR1 and CDR2 (germline): MNHEY, SMNVEV (reference sequence). This CDR3 is 14 amino acids long. DNA for the CDR3: TGTGCCAGCAGGTACAGGGGCCCCACAGATACGCAGTATTTT. Residues: CASRYRGPTDTQYF.

V is TRBV14 and J is TRBJ1-2; 10 positions agree with TRBD1. This CDR3 is built from 17 residues. Germline CDR1 is SGHDN and CDR2 is FVKESK. V lost 4 bases, J lost 3 bases, and 11 bases stayed unmatched. As DNA, the CDR3 is TGTGCCAGCAGCCTCCGGGACAGGGGTTTCGGAGACTATGGCTACACCTTC. It is translated as CASSLRDRGFGDYGYTF.